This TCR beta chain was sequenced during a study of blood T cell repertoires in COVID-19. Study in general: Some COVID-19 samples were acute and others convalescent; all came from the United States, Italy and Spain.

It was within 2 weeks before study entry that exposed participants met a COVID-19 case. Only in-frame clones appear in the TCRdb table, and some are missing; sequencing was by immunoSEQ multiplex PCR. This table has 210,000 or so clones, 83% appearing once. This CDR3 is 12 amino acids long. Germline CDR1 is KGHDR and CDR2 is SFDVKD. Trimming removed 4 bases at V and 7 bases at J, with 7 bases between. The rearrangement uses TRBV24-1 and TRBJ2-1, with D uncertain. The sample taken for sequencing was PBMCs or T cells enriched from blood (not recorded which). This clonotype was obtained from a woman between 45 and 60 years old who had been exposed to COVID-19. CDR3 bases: TGTGCCACCAGTGAAAAGAGGAATGAGCAGTTCTTC. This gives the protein CATSEKRNEQFF.